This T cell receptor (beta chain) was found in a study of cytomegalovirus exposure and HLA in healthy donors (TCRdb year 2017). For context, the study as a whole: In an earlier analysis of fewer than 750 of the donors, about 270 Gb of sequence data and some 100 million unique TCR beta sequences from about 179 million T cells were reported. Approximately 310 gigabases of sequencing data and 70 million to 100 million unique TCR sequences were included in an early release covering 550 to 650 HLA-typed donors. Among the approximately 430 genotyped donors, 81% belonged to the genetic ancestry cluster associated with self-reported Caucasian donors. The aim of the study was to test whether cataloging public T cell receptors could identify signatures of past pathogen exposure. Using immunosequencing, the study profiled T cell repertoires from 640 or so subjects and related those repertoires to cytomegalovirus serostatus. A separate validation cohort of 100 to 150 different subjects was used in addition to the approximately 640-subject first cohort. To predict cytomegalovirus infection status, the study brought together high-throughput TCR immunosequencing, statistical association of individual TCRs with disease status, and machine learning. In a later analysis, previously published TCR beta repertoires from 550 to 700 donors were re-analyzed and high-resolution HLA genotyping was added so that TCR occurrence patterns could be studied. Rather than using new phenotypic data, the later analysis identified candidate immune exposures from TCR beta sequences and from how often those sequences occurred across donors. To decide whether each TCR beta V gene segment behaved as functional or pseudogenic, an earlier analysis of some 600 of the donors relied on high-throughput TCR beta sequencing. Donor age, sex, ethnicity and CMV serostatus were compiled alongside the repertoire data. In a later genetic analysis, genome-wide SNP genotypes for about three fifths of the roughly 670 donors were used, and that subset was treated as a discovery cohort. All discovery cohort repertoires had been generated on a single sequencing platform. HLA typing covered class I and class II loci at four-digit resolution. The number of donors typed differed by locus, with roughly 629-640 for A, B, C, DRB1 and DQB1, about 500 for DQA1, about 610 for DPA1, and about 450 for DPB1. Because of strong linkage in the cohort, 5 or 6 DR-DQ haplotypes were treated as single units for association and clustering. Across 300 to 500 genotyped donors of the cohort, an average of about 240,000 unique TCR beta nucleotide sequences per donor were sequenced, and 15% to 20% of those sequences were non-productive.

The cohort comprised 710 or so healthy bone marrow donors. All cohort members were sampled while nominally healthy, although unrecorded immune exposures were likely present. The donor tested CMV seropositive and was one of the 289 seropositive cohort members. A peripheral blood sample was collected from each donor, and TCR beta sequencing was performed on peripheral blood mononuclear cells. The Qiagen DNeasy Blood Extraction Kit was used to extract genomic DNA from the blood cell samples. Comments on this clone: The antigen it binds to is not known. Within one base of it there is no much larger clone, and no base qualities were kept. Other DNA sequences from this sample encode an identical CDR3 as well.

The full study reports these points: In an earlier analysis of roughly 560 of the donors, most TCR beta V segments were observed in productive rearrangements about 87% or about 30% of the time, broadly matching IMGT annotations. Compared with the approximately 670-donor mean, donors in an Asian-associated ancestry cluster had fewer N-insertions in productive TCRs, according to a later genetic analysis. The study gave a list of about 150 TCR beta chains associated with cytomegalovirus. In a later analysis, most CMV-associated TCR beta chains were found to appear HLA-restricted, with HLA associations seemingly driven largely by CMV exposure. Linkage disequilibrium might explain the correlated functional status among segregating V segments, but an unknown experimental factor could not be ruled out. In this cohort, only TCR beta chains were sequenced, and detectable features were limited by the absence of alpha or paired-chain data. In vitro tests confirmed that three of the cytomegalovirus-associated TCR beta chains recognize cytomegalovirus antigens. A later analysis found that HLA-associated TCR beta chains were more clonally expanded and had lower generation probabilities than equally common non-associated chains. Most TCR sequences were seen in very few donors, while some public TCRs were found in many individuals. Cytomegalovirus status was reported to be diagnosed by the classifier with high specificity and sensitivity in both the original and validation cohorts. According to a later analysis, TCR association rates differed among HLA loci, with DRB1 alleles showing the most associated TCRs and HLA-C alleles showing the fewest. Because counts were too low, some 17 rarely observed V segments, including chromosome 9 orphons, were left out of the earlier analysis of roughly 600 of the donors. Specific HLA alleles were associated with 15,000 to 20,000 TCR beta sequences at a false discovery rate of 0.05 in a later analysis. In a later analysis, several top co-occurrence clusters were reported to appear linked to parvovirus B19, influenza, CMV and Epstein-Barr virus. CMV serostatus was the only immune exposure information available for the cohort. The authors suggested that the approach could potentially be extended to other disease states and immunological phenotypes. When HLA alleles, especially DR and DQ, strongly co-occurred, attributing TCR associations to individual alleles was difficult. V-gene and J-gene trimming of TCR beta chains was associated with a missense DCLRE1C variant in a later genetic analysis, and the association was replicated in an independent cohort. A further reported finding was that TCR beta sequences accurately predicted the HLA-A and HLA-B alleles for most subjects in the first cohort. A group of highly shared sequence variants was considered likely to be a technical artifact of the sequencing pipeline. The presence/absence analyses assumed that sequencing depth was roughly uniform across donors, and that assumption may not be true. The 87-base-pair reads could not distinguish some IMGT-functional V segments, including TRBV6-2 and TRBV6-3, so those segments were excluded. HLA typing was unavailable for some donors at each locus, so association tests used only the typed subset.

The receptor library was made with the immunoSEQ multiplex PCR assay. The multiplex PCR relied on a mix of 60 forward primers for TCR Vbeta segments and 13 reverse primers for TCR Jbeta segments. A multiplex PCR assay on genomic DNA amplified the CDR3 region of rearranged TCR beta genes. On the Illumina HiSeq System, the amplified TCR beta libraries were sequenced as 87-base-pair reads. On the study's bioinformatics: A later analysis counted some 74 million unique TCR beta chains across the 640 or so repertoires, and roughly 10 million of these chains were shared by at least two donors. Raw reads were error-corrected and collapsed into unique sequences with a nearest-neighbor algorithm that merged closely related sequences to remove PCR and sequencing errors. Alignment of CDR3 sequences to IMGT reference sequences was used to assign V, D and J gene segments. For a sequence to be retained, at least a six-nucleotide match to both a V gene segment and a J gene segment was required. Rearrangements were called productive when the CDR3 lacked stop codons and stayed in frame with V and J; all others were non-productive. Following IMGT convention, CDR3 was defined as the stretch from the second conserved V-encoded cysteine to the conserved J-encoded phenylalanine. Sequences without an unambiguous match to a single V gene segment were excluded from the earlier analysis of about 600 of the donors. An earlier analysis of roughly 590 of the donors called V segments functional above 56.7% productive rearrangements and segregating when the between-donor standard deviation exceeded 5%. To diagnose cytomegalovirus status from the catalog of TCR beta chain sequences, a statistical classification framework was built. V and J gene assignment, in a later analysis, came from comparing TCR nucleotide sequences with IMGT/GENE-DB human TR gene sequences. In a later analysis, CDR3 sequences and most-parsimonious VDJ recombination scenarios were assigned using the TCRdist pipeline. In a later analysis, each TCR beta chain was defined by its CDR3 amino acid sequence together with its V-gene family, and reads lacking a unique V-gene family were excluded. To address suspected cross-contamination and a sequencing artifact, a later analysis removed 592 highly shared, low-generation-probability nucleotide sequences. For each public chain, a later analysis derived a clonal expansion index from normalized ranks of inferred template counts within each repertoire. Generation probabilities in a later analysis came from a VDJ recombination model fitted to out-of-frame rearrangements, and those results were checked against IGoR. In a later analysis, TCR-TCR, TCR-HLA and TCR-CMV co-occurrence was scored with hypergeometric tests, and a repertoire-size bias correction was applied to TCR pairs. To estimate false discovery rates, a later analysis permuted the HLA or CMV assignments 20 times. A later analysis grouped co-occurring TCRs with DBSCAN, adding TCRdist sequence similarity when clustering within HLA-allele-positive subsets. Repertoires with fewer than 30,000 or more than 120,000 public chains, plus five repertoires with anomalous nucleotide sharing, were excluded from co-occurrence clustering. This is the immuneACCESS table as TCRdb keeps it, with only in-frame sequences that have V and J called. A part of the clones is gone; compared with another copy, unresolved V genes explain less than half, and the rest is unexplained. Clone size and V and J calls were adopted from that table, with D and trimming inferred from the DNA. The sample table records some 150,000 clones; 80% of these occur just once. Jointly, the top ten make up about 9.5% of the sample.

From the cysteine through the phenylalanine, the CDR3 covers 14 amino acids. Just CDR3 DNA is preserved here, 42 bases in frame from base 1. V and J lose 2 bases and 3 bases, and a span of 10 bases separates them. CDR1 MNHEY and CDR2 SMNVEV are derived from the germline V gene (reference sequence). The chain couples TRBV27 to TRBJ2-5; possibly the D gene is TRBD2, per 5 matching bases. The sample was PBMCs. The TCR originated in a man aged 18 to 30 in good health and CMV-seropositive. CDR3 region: CASSLRAGEETQYF. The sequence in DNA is TGTGCCAGCAGTTTACGGGCGGGCGAAGAGACCCAGTACTTC.